A single sample gave rise to the 6 T cell receptor beta chains below, sequenced in a study of blood T cell repertoires in COVID-19. Repertoires were generated with immunoSEQ multiplex PCR, while TCRdb's copy carries only in-frame clones and drops some. The data show some 220,000 clones, with approximately 90% seen just once and more than 3% held by the top ten. Sequencing was performed on PBMCs or T cells enriched from blood (not recorded which). The receptors come from a woman aged 18-29 years in a cohort exposed to, infected with or recovered from COVID-19 (not recorded which).

J is TRBJ1-1 and V is TRBV5-1; D gene ambiguous. Germline CDR1 and CDR2: SGHRS and YFSETQ. CDR3 length: 13 amino acids. V was pared by 0 bases and J by 1 base, with 4 bases between. The DNA for the CDR3 is TGCGCCAGCAGCTTGGGCGGGAACACTGAAGCTTTCTTT. Its protein is CASSLGGNTEAFF.

This clone appeared once. This rearrangement joins TRBV7-8 to TRBJ1-2; 8 bases match TRBD1. The V gene end was trimmed by 5 bases and the J gene end by 2 bases; junction bases not matched to a gene: 4. Per the germline V gene, CDR1 is SGHVS and CDR2 is FQNEAQ. This CDR3 comprises 14 residues. CDR3 protein: CASSNRTGNYGYTF. CDR3 coding DNA: TGTGCCAGCAGCAACAGGACAGGGAACTATGGCTACACCTTC.

The CDR3 is CASSLVEGQLYGYTF. CDR3 nucleotides: TGTGCCAGCAGCTTAGTAGAGGGACAGCTCTATGGCTACACCTTC. The chain uses TRBV7-9 and TRBJ1-2, with 7 positions matching TRBD1. CDR3 length: 15 amino acids. Germline V gene data show CDR1 as SEHNR and CDR2 as FQNEAQ (reference sequence). J gave up 4 bases and V 1 base, and 6 bases lay outside the gene matches.

Only one count was recorded for this clone. The chain combines TRBV12-3 or TRBV12-4 with TRBJ1-2; perhaps TRBD1 as D (5 bases). V lost 3 bases and J 4 bases, leaving 9 bases between the germline ends. CDR3 length equals 13 residues. The CDR3 here is CASSLGDSYGYTF. As DNA, the CDR3 is TGTGCCAGCAGTTTGGGCGACAGCTATGGCTACACCTTC.

The V gene is TRBV6-5, the J gene TRBJ1-6; D is unclear. Deletions cut 5 bases from V and 6 bases from J, with 8 bases between. The CDR3 totals 13 residues. In germline, CDR1 is MNHEY, CDR2 SVGAGI. The CDR3 spells CASSTGFNSPLHF. CDR3 DNA sequence: TGTGCCAGCAGTACCGGTTTTAATTCACCCCTCCACTTT.

The rearrangement uses TRBV13 and TRBJ1-1; 10 bases are shared with TRBD1. The junction had 4 bases not matched to a gene; V was cut back by 5 bases and J by 1 base. Per the germline V gene, CDR1 is PRHDT and CDR2 is FYEKMQ (reference sequence). This CDR3 is built from 15 residues. Here the CDR3 DNA reads TGTGCCAGCAGCGGGACAGGGGTTGGGAACACTGAAGCTTTCTTT. Amino acid sequence: CASSGTGVGNTEAFF.